The clone carrying this TCR beta chain has only a few counts. Its target is unknown. This sample stems from a study of T cells in Graves' hyperthyroidism and ophthalmopathy. Study results and limitations: The blood repertoire included most of the expanded thyroid clonotypes above 0.001.

Clinical Activity Scores of at least 3, NOSPECS grades of at least 4 and durations under 3 months characterized ophthalmopathy patients. Investigators excluded patients with uncontrolled infection, other autoimmune disease, pregnancy or lactation. From RNA transcripts, TCR beta CDR3 regions were amplified. TCR CDR3 regions were first amplified by RT-PCR with HTBI primers. One entry per CDR3 protein, called by TCRdb with MiXCR from the multiplex PCR reads. This repertoire shows about 380,000 distinct CDR3 sequences, around a sixth found once; its top ten account for 40%. The receptor's source is a man aged 18 to 30 with Graves' ophthalmopathy. The sample consisted of blood.

CDR3 nucleotides: TGTGCCAGCAGACGACAGGGGGGGGCGACTGAAGCTTTCTTT. It translates to CASRRQGGATEAFF. The chain combines TRBV5-6 with TRBJ1-1; TRBD1 matches 9 bases. In germline, CDR1 is SGHDT, CDR2 YYEEEE. V lost 5 bases and J lost 5; bases outside the gene matches: 7. The CDR3 is 14 residues long.